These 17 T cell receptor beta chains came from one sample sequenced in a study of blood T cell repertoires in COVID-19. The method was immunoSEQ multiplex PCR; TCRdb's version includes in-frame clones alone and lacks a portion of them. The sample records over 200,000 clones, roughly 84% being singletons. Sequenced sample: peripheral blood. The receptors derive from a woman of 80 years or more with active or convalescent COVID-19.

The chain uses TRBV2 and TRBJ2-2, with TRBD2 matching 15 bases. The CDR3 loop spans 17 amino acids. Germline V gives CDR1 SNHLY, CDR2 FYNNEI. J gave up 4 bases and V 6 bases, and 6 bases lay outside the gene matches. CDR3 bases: TGTGCCAGCAGCGAAAAGGGACTAGCGGGAGGCACCGGGGAGCTGTTTTTT. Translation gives CASSEKGLAGGTGELFF.

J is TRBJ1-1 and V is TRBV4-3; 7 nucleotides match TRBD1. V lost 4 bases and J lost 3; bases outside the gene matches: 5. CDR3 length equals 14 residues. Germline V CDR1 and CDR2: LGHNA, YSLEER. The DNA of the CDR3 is TGCGCCAGCAGCCGTATAGGGACAGACACTGAAGCTTTCTTT. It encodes CASSRIGTDTEAFF.

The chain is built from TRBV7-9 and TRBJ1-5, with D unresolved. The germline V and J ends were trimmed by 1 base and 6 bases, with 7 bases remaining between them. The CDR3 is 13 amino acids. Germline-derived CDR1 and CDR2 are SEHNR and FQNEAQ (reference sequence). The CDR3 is CASSLEGGQPQHF. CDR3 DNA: TGTGCCAGCAGCTTAGAAGGCGGTCAGCCCCAGCATTTT.

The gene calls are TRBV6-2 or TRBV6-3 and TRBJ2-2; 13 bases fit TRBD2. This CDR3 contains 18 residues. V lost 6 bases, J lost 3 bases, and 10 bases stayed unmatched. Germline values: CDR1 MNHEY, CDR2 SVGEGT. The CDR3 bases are TGTGCCAGCAGCAAGGGAGGACTAGCGGGGGCCTACACCGGGGAGCTGTTTTTT. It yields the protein CASSKGGLAGAYTGELFF.

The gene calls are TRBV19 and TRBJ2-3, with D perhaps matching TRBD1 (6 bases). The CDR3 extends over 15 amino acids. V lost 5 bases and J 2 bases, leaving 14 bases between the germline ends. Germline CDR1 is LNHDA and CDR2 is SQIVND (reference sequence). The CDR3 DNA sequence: TGTGCCAGTAGTGGGGGCCCGTCGAACACAGATACGCAGTATTTT. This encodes CASSGGPSNTDTQYF.

DNA of the CDR3: TGCGCCAGCAGTTTTGACAGGGTGACCGGGGAGCTGTTTTTT. It specifies CASSFDRVTGELFF. The genes are TRBV5-1 and TRBJ2-2; 7 bases fit TRBD1. The V gene's germline CDR1 is SGHRS and CDR2 YFSETQ. V was pared by 5 bases and J by 5 bases, with 6 bases of the junction left unmatched. The CDR3 totals 14 residues.

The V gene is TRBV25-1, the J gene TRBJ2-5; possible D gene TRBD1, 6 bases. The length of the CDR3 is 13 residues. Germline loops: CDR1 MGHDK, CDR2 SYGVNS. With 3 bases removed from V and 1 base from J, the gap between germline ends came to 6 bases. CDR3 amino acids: CASSEGAQETQYF. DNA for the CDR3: TGTGCCAGCAGTGAGGGGGCCCAAGAGACCCAGTACTTC.

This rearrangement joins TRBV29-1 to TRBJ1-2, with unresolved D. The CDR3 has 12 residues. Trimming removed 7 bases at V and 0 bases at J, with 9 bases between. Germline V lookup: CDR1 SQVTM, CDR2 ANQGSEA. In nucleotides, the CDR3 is TGCAGCGAGAGGAGCGCTAACTATGGCTACACCTTC. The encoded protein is CSERSANYGYTF.

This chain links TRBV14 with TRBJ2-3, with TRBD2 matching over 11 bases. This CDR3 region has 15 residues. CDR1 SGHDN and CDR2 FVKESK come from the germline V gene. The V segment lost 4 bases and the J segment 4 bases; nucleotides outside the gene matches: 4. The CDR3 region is CASSLLAGGPDTQYF. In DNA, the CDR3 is TGTGCCAGCAGCCTTTTAGCGGGGGGGCCAGATACGCAGTATTTT.

In DNA form, the CDR3 reads TGTGCCAGCAGTTTACAACAGGGCGAGAGGGGCTACACCTTC. Protein sequence: CASSLQQGERGYTF. The genes are TRBV28 and TRBJ1-2; the D gene is possibly TRBD1 (6 bases). CDR3 size: 14 residues. Germline V gene sequence: CDR1 MDHEN, CDR2 SYDVKM. The V and J ends lost 2 bases and 8 bases respectively, with 15 bases between them.

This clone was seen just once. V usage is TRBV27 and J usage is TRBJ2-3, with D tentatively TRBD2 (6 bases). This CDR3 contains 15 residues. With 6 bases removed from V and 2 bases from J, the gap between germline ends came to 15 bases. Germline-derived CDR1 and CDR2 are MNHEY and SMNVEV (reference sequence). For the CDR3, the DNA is TGTGCCAGCAGACCCCCTAGCGCTTACACAGATACGCAGTATTTT. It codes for CASRPPSAYTDTQYF.

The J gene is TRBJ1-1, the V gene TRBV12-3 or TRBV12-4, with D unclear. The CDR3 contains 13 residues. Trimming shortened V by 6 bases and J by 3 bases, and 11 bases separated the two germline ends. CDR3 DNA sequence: TGTGCCAGCAGCTACGGGGTCTACACTGAAGCTTTCTTT. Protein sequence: CASSYGVYTEAFF.

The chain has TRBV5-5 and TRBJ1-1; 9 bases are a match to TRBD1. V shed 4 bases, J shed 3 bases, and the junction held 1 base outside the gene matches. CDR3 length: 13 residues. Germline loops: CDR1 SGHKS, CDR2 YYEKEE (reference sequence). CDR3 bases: TGTGCCAGCAGCAGGGACAGGGACACTGAAGCTTTCTTT. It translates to CASSRDRDTEAFF.

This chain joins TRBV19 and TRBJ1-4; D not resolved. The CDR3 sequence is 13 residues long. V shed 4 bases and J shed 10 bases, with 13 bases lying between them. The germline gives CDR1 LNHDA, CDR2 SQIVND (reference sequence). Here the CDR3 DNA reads TGTGCCAGTAGTACGGAGGAATCGGGAAAACTGTTTTTT. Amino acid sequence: CASSTEESGKLFF. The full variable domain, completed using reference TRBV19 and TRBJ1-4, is DGGITQSPKYLFRKEGQNVTLSCEQNLNHDAMYWYRQDPGQGLRLIYYSQIVNDFQKGDIAEGYSVSREKKESFPLTVTSAQKNPTAFYLCASSTEESGKLFFGSGTQLSVL.

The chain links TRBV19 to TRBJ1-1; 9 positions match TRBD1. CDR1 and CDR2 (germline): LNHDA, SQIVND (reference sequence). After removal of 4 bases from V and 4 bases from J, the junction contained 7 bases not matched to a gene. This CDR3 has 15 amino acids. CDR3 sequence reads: CASSTRTGVGTEAFF. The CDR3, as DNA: TGTGCCAGTAGTACCAGGACAGGGGTGGGCACTGAAGCTTTCTTT.

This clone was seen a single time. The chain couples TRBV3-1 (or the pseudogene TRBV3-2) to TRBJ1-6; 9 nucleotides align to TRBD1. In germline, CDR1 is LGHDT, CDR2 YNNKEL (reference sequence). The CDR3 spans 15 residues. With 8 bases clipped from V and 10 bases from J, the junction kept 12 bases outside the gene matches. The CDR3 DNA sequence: TGTGCCAGCGGGCCCCGGGACAGGGACGGATCACCCCTCCACTTT. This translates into CASGPRDRDGSPLHF.

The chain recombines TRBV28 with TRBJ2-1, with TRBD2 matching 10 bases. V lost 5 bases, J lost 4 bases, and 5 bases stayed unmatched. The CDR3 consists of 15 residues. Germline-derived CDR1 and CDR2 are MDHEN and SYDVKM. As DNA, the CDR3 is TGTGCCAGCAGTCAAAAGCGGGGGGGATACAATGAGCAGTTCTTC. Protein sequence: CASSQKRGGYNEQFF.